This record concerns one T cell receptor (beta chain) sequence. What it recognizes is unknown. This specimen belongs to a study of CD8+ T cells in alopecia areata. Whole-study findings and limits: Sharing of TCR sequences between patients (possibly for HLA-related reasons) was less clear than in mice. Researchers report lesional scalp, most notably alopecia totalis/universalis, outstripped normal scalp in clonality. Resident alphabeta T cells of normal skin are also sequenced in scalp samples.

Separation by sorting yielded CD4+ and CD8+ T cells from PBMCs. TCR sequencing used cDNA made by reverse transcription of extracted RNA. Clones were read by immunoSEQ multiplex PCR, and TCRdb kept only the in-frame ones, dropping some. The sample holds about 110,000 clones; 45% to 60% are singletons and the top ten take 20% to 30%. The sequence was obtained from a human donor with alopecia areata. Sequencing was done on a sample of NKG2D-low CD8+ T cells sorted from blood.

CDR3 sequence (DNA): TGTGCCTGGGACGTGTTGGGGTACCAAGAGACCCAGTACTTC. Translated: CAWDVLGYQETQYF. The chain joins TRBV30 to TRBJ2-5; D not resolved. CDR3 length: 14 amino acids. Between the trimmed V and J ends, which lost 5 bases and 0 bases, there was a span of 13 bases. Germline V gene data show CDR1 as GTSNPN and CDR2 as SVGIG (reference sequence). Based on the CDR3 plus reference TRBV30 and TRBJ2-5, the full variable domain is SQTIHQWPATLVQPVGSPLSLECTVEGTSNPNLYWYRQAAGRGLQLLFYSVGIGQISSEVPQNLSASRPQDRQFILSSKKLLLSDSGFYLCAWDVLGYQETQYFGPGTRLLVL.